This T cell receptor beta chain was sequenced in a study of T cells expressing NK-cell markers. Researchers built TCR beta cDNA using 5'RACE template switching with UMIs. From its re-call of the 5' RACE reads, TCRdb lists each CDR3 protein once, without DNA. Its clone listing holds roughly 390,000 distinct CDR3 sequences. Comment on this clonotype: Its specificity is not known.

Germline-derived CDR1 and CDR2 are ENHRY and SYGVKD. CDR3 length equals 17 residues. Notes on the study in general: Dominance of the CD3+CD56-NKG2C+ fraction by these clonotypes also held in several donors. Clarity on HCMV specificity was lacking for the expanded NKG2C+ T cell clones.

The rearrangement joins TRBV10-3 to TRBJ2-5; TCRdb returns TRBD2, unconfirmable since there is no DNA. The material sequenced was blood T cells: a sorted CD56 or NKG2C T cell subset, CD4+ or CD8+ T cells, or bulk PBMC T cells (not recorded which). The TCR originated in a man aged 18 to 69 in good health. The CDR3 loop reads CAISESDPTRPQETQYF.